This T cell receptor (beta chain) originates from a study of cytomegalovirus exposure and HLA in healthy donors. Study in general: Tens of millions of unique TCRs from HLA-typed donors were held in an early release of data.

With respect to this clone: The antigen is undetermined.

Findings of the study overall: Analysis performed later found over 15,000 TCR beta sequences associated with HLA alleles at 0.05 false discovery rate. A classifier reportedly called cytomegalovirus status with high sensitivity and specificity. Apparent HLA restriction characterized most CMV-associated TCR beta chains in a later analysis.

The study ran its PCR with 60 Vbeta and 13 Jbeta primers. Assay used: immunoSEQ multiplex PCR; TCRdb lists only in-frame clones, some missing. The table has around 140,000 clones, about 80% seen once. V lost 2 bases to trimming and J lost 3 bases; unmatched junction nucleotides: 6. Germline values: CDR1 MNHEY, CDR2 SVGAGI. This CDR3 region has 16 residues. V and J are TRBV6-5 and TRBJ2-1; 8 positions agree with TRBD2. What was sequenced was PBMCs. The TCR originated in a man between 40 and 49 years old in good health and CMV-seronegative. The CDR3 region is CASSYDGGAGYNEQFF. The CDR3 DNA follows: TGTGCCAGCAGTTACGACGGGGGGGCTGGCTACAATGAGCAGTTCTTC.